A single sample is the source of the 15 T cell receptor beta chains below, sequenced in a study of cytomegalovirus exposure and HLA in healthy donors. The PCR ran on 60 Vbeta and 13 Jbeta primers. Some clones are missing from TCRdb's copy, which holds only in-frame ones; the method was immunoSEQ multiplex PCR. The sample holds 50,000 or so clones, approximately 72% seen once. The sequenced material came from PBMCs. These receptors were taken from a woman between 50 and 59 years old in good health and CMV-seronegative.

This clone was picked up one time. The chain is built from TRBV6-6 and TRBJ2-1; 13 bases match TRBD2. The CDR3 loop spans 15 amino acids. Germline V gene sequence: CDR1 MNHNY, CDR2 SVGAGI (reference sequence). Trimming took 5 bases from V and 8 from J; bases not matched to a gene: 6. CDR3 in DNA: TGTGCCAGCAGTCTTGGGACTAGCGGGAAGGATGAGCAGTTCTTC. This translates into CASSLGTSGKDEQFF.

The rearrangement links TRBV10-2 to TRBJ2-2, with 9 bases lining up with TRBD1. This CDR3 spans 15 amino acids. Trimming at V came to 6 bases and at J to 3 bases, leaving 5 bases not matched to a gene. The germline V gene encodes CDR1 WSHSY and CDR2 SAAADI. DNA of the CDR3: TGCGCCAGCAGAAAGGACAGGGGTGACACCGGGGAGCTGTTTTTT. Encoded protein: CASRKDRGDTGELFF.

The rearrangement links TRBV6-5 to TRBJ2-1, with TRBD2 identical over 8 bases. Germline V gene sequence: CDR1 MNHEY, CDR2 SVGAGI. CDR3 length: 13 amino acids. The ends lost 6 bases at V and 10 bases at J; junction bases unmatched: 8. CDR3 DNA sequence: TGTGCCAGCAGGGCGGGAGGCAGGGAAGAGCAGTTCTTC. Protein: CASRAGGREEQFF.

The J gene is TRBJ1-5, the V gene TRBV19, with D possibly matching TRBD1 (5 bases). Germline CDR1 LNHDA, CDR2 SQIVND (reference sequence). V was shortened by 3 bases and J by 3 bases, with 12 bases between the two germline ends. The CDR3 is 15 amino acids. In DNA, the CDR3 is TGTGCCAGTAGTATTGGGGGGACTAACAATCAGCCCCAGCATTTT. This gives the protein CASSIGGTNNQPQHF.

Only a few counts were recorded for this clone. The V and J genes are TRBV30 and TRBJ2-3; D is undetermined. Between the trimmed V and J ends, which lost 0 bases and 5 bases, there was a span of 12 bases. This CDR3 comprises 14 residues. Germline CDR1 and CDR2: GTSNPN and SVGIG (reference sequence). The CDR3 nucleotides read TGTGCCTGGAGTGTACGTCAGCCGGGAGATACGCAGTATTTT. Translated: CAWSVRQPGDTQYF.

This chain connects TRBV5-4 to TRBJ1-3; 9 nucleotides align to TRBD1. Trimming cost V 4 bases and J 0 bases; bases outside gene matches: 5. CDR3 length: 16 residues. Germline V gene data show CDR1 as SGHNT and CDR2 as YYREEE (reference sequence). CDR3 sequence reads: CASSATTGGSGNTIYF. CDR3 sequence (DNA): TGTGCCAGCAGCGCTACGACAGGGGGCTCTGGAAACACCATATATTTT.

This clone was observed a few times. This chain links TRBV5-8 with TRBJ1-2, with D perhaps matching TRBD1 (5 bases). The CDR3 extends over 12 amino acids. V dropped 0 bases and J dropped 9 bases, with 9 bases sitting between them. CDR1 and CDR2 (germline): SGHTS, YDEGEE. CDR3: CASSLGGGSYTF. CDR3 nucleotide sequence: TGTGCCAGCAGCTTGGGGGGCGGGAGCTACACCTTC.

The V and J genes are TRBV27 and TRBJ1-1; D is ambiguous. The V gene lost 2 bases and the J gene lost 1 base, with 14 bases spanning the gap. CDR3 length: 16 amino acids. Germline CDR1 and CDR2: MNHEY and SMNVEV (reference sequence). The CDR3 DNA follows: TGTGCCAGCAGTTTAAGAGTAGGGAGGGAGAACACTGAAGCTTTCTTT. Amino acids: CASSLRVGRENTEAFF.

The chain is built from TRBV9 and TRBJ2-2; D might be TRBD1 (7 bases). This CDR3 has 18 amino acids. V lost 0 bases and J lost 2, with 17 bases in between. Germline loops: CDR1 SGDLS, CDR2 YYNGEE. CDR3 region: CASSVVEGAVENTGELFF. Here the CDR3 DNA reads TGTGCCAGCAGCGTAGTGGAGGGGGCCGTGGAAAACACCGGGGAGCTGTTTTTT.

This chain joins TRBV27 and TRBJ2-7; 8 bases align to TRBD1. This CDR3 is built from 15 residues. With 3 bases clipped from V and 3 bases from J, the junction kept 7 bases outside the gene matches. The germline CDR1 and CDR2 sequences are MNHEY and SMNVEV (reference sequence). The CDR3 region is CASSLRQGAYYEQYF. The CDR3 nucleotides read TGTGCCAGCAGTTTGAGGCAGGGGGCCTACTACGAGCAGTACTTC.

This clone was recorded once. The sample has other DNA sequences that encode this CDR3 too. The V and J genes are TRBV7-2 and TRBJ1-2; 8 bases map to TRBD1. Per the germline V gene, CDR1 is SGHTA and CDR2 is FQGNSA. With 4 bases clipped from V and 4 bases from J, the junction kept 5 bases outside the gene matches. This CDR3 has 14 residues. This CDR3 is CASSSGGLGYGYTF. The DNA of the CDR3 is TGTGCCAGCAGCTCAGGGGGCCTCGGCTATGGCTACACCTTC. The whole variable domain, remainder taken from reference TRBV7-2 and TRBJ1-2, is GAGVSQSPSNKVTEKGKDVELRCDPISGHTALYWYRQSLGQGLEFLIYFQGNSAPDKSGLPSDRFSAERTGGSVSTLTIQRTQQEDSAVYLCASSSGGLGYGYTFGSGTRLTVV.

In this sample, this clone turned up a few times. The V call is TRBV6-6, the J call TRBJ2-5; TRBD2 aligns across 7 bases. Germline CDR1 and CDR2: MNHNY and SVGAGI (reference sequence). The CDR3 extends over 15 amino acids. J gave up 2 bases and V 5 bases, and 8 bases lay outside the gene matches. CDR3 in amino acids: CASSRRASGQETQYF. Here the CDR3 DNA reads TGTGCCAGCAGTCGCCGGGCTAGCGGACAAGAGACCCAGTACTTC.

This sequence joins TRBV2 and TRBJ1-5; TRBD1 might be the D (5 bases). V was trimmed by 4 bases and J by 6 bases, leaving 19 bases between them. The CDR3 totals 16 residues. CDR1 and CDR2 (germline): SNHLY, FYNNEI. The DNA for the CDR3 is TGTGCCAGCAGTGCGACTGGAGGGGCCATTGGTCAGCCCCAGCATTTT. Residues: CASSATGGAIGQPQHF.

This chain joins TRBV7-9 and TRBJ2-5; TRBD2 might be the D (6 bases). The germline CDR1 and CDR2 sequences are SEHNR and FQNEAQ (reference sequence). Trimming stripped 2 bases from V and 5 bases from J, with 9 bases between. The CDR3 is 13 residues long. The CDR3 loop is CASSLRDSETQYF. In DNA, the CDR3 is TGTGCCAGCAGCTTAAGGGACTCCGAGACCCAGTACTTC.

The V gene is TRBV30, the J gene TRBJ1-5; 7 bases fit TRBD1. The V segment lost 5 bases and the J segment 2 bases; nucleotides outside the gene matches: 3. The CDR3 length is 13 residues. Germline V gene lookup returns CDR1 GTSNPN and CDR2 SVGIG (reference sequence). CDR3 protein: CAWDREGNQPQHF. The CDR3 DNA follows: TGTGCCTGGGACAGGGAGGGCAATCAGCCCCAGCATTTT.